This is a list of T cell receptor beta chains from one sample in a study of shared clonotypes between healthy human individuals. The protocol was immunoSEQ multiplex PCR, while the TCRdb copy is restricted to in-frame clones and leaves out a portion. The table lists 530,000 or so clones, about 79% of them singletons. Input material: PBMCs. All receptors come from a woman in her thirties or forties in good health. Some clones in this sample may be carry-over from other donors' samples. Both conserved end residues are part of each CDR3. A D gene is named only where the DNA matches it firmly. Clone size, where shown, is once, few, many, or a class for clones that have expanded.

DNA: TGTGCCTGGAGTCGGCAGGAAACCGGGGGCTACACCTTC
CDR3: CAWSRQETGGYTF
J: TRBJ1-2
size: many
V: TRBV30
D: NA

DNA: TGTGCCAGTAGTTCCCGCACAGGGGGGGTTGGCTACACCTTC
CDR3: CASSSRTGGVGYTF
J: TRBJ1-2
size: NA
V: TRBV19
D: TRBD1

DNA: TGTGCCAGCAGCCGCCGGGACAGCGCTAACTATGGCTACACCTTC
CDR3: CASSRRDSANYGYTF
J: TRBJ1-2
size: NA
V: TRBV5-4
D: TRBD1

DNA: TGTGCCAGCACCCCGAGACAGGGTTTCCACGAGCAGTACTTC
CDR3: CASTPRQGFHEQYF
J: TRBJ2-7
size: NA
V: TRBV6-6
D: TRBD1

DNA: TGTGCCAGCAGCTTCCGGACAAGGATGATCCCGAATGGCTACACCTTC
CDR3: CASSFRTRMIPNGYTF
J: TRBJ1-2
size: NA
V: TRBV5-6
D: NA

DNA: TGTGCCAGCTCGACGCCGTCTGGGGCCAACGTCCTGACTTTC
CDR3: CASSTPSGANVLTF
J: TRBJ2-6
size: NA
V: TRBV18
D: NA

DNA: TGTGCCAGCAGCTCCTCCGGGACCAATGGCTACACCTTC
CDR3: CASSSSGTNGYTF
J: TRBJ1-2
size: NA
V: TRBV5-6
D: NA

DNA: TGTGCCAGCAGCAACACAGGCGCCACCGGGGAGCTGTTTTTT
CDR3: CASSNTGATGELFF
J: TRBJ2-2
size: few
V: TRBV9
D: NA

DNA: TGTGCCAGCAGTGCGAGGCAGGGGAGGGGTAGCACTGAAGCTTTCTTT
CDR3: CASSARQGRGSTEAFF
J: TRBJ1-1
size: NA
V: TRBV2
D: NA

DNA: TGTGCCAGCAGTTACGGTGCGGATACCTACGAGCAGTACTTC
CDR3: CASSYGADTYEQYF
J: TRBJ2-7
size: NA
V: TRBV6-5
D: NA

DNA: TGTGCCAGCAGCTTTTCGGGCCTAAGCTACGAGCAGTACTTC
CDR3: CASSFSGLSYEQYF
J: TRBJ2-7
size: many
V: TRBV7-8
D: NA

DNA: TGTGCCAGCAGCTTTTCCGGTGGGCAAACTGAAGCTTTCTTT
CDR3: CASSFSGGQTEAFF
J: TRBJ1-1
size: few
V: TRBV11-2
D: NA

DNA: TGTGCCAGCAGCTTAACCCCCGGGACCACAGATACGCAGTATTTT
CDR3: CASSLTPGTTDTQYF
J: TRBJ2-3
size: NA
V: TRBV7-3
D: NA

DNA: TGTGCCAGCAGCCCCACCGGACCTACAGATACGCAGTATTTT
CDR3: CASSPTGPTDTQYF
J: TRBJ2-3
size: NA
V: TRBV9
D: NA

DNA: TGTGCCAGCACCACTAGGGGGAGCGGCACAGATACGCAGTATTTT
CDR3: CASTTRGSGTDTQYF
J: TRBJ2-3
size: NA
V: TRBV7-8
D: NA

DNA: TGCAGCGTTGAAGATCCCACACTAGCGGGAGGGAGAGAGACCCAGTACTTC
CDR3: CSVEDPTLAGGRETQYF
J: TRBJ2-5
size: NA
V: TRBV29-1
D: TRBD2

DNA: TGTGCCAGTAGTCAACAGGGGATTACAGATACGCAGTATTTT
CDR3: CASSQQGITDTQYF
J: TRBJ2-3
size: NA
V: TRBV19
D: TRBD1

DNA: TGTGCCAGCACGAACTCCTGGAAAGAGACCCAGTACTTC
CDR3: CASTNSWKETQYF
J: TRBJ2-5
size: once
V: TRBV7-2
D: NA